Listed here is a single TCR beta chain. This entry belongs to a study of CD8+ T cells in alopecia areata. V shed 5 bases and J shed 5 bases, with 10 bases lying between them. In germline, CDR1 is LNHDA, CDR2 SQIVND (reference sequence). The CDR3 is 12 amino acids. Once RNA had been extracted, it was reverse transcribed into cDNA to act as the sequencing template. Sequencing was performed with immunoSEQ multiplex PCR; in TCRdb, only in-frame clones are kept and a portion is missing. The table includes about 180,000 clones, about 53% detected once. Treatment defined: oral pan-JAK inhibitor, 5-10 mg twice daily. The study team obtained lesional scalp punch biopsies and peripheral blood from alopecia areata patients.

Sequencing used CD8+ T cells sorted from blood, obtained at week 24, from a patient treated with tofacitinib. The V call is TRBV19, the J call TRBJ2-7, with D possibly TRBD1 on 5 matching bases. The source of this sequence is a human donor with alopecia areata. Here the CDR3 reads CASSSRQNEQYF. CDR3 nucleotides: TGTGCCAGTAGTTCGCGACAGAACGAGCAGTACTTC.